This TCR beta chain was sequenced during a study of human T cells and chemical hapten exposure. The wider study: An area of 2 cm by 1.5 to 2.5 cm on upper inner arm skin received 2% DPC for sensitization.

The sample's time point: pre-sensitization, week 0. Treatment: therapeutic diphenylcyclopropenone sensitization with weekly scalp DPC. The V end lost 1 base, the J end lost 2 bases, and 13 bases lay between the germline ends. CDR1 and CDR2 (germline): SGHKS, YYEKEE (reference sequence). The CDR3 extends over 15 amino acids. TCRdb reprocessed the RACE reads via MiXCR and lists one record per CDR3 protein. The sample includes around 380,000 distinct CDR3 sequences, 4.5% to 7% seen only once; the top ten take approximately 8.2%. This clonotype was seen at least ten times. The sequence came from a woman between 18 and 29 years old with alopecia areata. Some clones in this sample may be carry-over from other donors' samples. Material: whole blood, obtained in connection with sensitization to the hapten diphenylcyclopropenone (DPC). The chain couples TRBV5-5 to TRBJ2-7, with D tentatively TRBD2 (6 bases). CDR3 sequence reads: CASSLQGPGAYEQYF. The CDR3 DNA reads TGTGCCAGCAGCTTGCAGGGCCCGGGGGCCTACGAGCAGTACTTC.